The next 14 T cell receptor beta chains were all read from a single sample in a study of response to subunit inactivated influenza vaccine. Each CDR3 protein gets one entry after TCRdb re-called the RT-PCR reads with MiXCR. The profile shows 500,000 to 550,000 distinct CDR3 sequences, about 7.2% of them singletons. The sample consisted of PBMCs from blood, taken about 24 months after vaccination. These receptors were taken from a man between 50 and 69 years old who received an inactivated influenza vaccine.

CDR3 DNA sequence: TGCAGTGCTAGAGTGGCGGGAGTTCGTAATGAGCAGTTCTTC. This encodes CSARVAGVRNEQFF. This rearrangement joins TRBV20-1 to TRBJ2-1; 7 positions agree with TRBD2. Germline lookup yields CDR1 DFQATT and CDR2 SNEGSKA (reference sequence). With V trimmed by 1 base and J by 7 bases, 7 bases remained unmatched. The CDR3 length is 14 residues.

The V and J genes are TRBV18 and TRBJ2-1; tentative D call: TRBD2 (6 bases). Germline CDR1 and CDR2: KGHSH and LQKENI. Trimming took 0 bases from V and 7 from J, leaving 13 bases between them. This CDR3 contains 15 residues. The CDR3 DNA reads as TGTGCCAGCTCACCACCGAACGGGGGTCTGAATGAGCAGTTCTTC. This sequence encodes CASSPPNGGLNEQFF.

This chain uses TRBV27 with TRBJ2-7; D perhaps matches TRBD1 (7 bases). The CDR3 is made up of 14 amino acids. The germline V gene has CDR1 MNHEY and CDR2 SMNVEV (reference sequence). V was pared by 4 bases and J by 3 bases, with 13 bases between. The CDR3 DNA sequence: TGTGCCAGCAGTTGGCAGGGGGGTTACTACGAGCAGTACTTC. Protein product: CASSWQGGYYEQYF.

Only a few counts were recorded for this clonotype. The chain couples TRBV11-2 to TRBJ2-1; D is unclear. The CDR3 is 14 amino acids. Germline CDR1 SGHAT, CDR2 FQNNGV. V lost 5 bases and J 2 bases, leaving 10 bases between the germline ends. The CDR3 spells CASSPGGAYNEQFF. The CDR3 coding sequence is TGTGCCAGCAGCCCCGGTGGCGCCTACAATGAGCAGTTCTTC.

This clonotype was recorded many times. Here the CDR3 DNA reads TGTGCCAGCAGTACCGGACAGGGGGAGACCCAGTACTTC. This encodes CASSTGQGETQYF. The genes are TRBV2 and TRBJ2-5, with 9 bases identical to TRBD1. The junction had 3 bases not matched to a gene; V was cut back by 5 bases and J by 5 bases. CDR3 length: 13 residues. CDR1 SNHLY and CDR2 FYNNEI come from the germline V gene.

This clonotype was observed a few times. The chain joins TRBV7-9 to TRBJ1-2; D perhaps matches TRBD1 (5 bases). V lost 8 bases, J lost 3 bases, and 7 bases lay in between. Germline assignment: CDR1 SEHNR and CDR2 FQNEAQ (reference sequence). The CDR3 spans 11 residues. The CDR3 here is CASARDYGYTF. CDR3 nucleotide sequence: TGTGCCAGCGCCAGGGACTATGGCTACACCTTC.

The chain links TRBV28 to TRBJ2-3; D gene unclear. In germline, CDR1 is MDHEN, CDR2 SYDVKM. With 2 bases removed from V and 2 bases from J, the gap between germline ends came to 8 bases. The CDR3 has 14 amino acids. CDR3: CASSLLSLTDTQYF. In DNA form, the CDR3 reads TGTGCCAGCAGTTTACTGTCTCTCACAGATACGCAGTATTTT.

In its sample, this clonotype was seen many times. This chain links TRBV14 with TRBJ1-2; D is uncertain. Germline CDR1 is SGHDN and CDR2 is FVKESK. This CDR3 is built from 14 residues. Deletions cut 0 bases from V and 3 bases from J, with 8 bases between. The CDR3 spells CASSQDRLYYGYTF. CDR3 in DNA: TGTGCCAGCAGCCAAGACAGGTTATACTATGGCTACACCTTC.

J is TRBJ2-1 and V is TRBV5-1; no clear D. V gave up 6 bases and J gave up 0 bases, with 13 bases separating them. Germline-derived CDR1 and CDR2 are SGHRS and YFSETQ. The CDR3 is 15 amino acids. This chain's CDR3 is CASTLDTASYNEQFF. The CDR3 DNA follows: TGCGCCAGCACCCTTGACACAGCCTCCTACAATGAGCAGTTCTTC.

The rearrangement joins TRBV21-1 to TRBJ2-7; TRBD1, the table's D call, lacks a check against the DNA. TRBV21-1 is a pseudogene segment. The CDR3 consists of 16 residues. The CDR3, as DNA: TGTGCCAGCAGCCCTACCCCAGCGGTCAGGGCCTACGAGCAGTACTTC. Translation gives CASSPTPAVRAYEQYF.

This clonotype occurred a few times. The chain employs TRBV4-3 and TRBJ1-2, with TRBD1 as a possible D gene (5 bases). Germline CDR1 LGHNA, CDR2 YSLEER. V was pared by 5 bases and J by 0 bases, with 13 bases between. This CDR3 contains 15 residues. CDR3 DNA sequence: TGCGCCAGCAGCGGACATCCGACCTCTAACTATGGCTACACCTTC. It specifies CASSGHPTSNYGYTF.

This clonotype was recorded at least ten times. The V and J genes are TRBV7-2 and TRBJ2-2, with TRBD2 matching 10 bases. The CDR3 runs 16 residues. V shed 3 bases and J 5 bases; nucleotides not matched to a gene: 6. The germline V gene has CDR1 SGHTA and CDR2 FQGNSA. CDR3: CASSFQRGGRTGELFF. CDR3 nucleotide sequence: TGTGCCAGCAGCTTTCAGCGGGGGGGCCGTACCGGGGAGCTGTTTTTT.

In regard to this clonotype: A read error may explain this, as a much larger clone is one base away. The rearrangement uses TRBV27 and TRBJ1-2; 8 bases align to TRBD1. The CDR3 spans 14 residues. CDR1 MNHEY and CDR2 SMNVEV come from the germline V gene (reference sequence). In DNA form, the CDR3 reads TGTACCAGCAGTTTCAGCGGACAGGGCTCTGGCTACACCTTC. Amino acid sequence: CTSSFSGQGSGYTF.

The genes are TRBV20-1 and TRBJ2-1; weak D call: TRBD1 (5 bases). Germline CDR1 reads DFQATT; CDR2 reads SNEGSKA (reference sequence). CDR3 size: 16 residues. V shed 3 bases and J shed 4 bases, with 19 bases lying between them. The DNA for the CDR3 is TGCAGTGCTAGGAGTTCCTCAGGGTTCATGTACAATGAGCAGTTCTTC. Protein sequence: CSARSSSGFMYNEQFF.